The present T cell receptor beta chain was sequenced within a study of blood T cell repertoires in COVID-19. The CDR3 consists of 12 residues. Germline CDR1 and CDR2: SQVTM and ANQGSEA. Trimming removed 5 bases at V and 6 bases at J, with 11 bases between. This table comes from immunoSEQ multiplex PCR, and its TCRdb copy is limited to in-frame clones, with some not included. The table has 120,000 or so clones, 75% to 80% seen once. Sequences were obtained from peripheral blood. The receptor comes from an elderly woman with active or convalescent COVID-19. The chain joins TRBV29-1 to TRBJ2-1; a weak D match, TRBD2 (6 bases). CDR3 protein: CSVRGSVNEQFF. In DNA form, the CDR3 reads TGCAGCGTTCGGGGGTCGGTCAATGAGCAGTTCTTC.